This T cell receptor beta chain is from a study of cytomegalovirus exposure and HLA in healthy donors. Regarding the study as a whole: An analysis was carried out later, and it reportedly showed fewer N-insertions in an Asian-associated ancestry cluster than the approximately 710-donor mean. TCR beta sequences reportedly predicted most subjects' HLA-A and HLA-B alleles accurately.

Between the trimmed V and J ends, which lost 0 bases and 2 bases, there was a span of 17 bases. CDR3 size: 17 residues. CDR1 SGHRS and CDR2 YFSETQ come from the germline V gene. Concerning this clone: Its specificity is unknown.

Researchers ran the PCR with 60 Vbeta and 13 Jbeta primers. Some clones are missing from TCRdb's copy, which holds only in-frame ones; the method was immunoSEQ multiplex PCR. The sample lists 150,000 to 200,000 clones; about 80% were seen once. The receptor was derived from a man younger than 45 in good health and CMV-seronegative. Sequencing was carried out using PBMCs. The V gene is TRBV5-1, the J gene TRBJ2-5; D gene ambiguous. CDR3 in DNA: TGCGCCAGCAGCTTGGGACGGTCCCTAGGCGGACAAGAGACCCAGTACTTC. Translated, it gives CASSLGRSLGGQETQYF.